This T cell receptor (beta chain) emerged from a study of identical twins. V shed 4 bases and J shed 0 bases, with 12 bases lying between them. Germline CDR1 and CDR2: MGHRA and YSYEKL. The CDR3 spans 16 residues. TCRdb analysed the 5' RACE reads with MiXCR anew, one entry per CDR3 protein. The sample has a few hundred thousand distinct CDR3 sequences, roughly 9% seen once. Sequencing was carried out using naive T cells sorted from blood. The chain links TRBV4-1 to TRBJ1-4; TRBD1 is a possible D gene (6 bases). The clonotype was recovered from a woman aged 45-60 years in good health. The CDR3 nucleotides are TGCGCCAGCAGCCCAACCTGGACAGCAACTAATGAAAAACTGTTTTTT. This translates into CASSPTWTATNEKLFF.